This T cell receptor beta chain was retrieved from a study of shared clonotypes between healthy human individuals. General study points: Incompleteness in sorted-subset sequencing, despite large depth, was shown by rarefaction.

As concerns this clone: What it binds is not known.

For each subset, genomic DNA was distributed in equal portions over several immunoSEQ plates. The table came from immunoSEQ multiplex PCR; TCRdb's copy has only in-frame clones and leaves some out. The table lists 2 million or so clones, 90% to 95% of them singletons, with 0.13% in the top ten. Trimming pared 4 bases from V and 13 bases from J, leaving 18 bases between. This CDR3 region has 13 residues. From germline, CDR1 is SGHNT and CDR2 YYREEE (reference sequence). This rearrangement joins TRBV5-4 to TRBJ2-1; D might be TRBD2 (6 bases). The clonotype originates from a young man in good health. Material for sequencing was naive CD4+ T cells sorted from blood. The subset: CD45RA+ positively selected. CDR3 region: CASSPRDWRPQFF. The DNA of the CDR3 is TGTGCCAGCAGCCCTAGGGACTGGCGTCCCCAGTTCTTC. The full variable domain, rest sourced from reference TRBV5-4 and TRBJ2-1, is ETGVTQSPTHLIKTRGQQVTLRCSSQSGHNTVSWYQQALGQGPQFIFQYYREEENGRGNFPPRFSGLQFPNYSSELNVNALELDDSALYLCASSPRDWRPQFFGPGTRLTVL.